Listed below are T cell receptor beta chains from one sample, sequenced in a study of shared clonotypes between healthy human individuals. The method was immunoSEQ multiplex PCR; TCRdb's version includes in-frame clones alone and lacks a portion of them. Altogether 2 million to 2.5 million clones are present, about 95% being singletons, with the ten largest covering 0.85% to 1.3%. The source material was naive CD8+ T cells sorted from blood. The source of these receptors is a man aged 18 to 30 in good health. Both conserved end residues are part of each CDR3. The D gene is left open where the match is weak. Size tells how often a clone was seen (once, few, many) or the class of an expanded clone, and some rows leave it out.

cdr3_nt,cdr3_aa,d_call,v_call,j_call,cdr3_length,clone_size
TGTGCCATCAGTGAGTCGGGACTACAAGGGACCAAAAACATTCAGTACTTC,CAISESGLQGTKNIQYF,TRBD2,TRBV10-3,TRBJ2-4,17,.
TGTGCCTGGAGTGAGGAGACAGGACGCACTGAAGCTTTCTTT,CAWSEETGRTEAFF,.,TRBV30,TRBJ1-1,14,.
TGTGCCAGCATCGGTGGCGACAGGGTAGTCGGTGAGCAGTACTTC,CASIGGDRVVGEQYF,TRBD1,TRBV28,TRBJ2-7,15,.
TGTGCCAGCAGTCCATTGGAGGGGTACTACGAGCAGTACTTC,CASSPLEGYYEQYF,.,TRBV27,TRBJ2-7,14,.
TGTGCCAGCAGCCCGGGGGCTAGCGGGGGCTACGAGCAGTACTTC,CASSPGASGGYEQYF,TRBD2,TRBV7-8,TRBJ2-7,15,.
TGTGCCAGCAGTTTATTAGCGCCGGGACAGGGCTACAATGAGCAGTTCTTC,CASSLLAPGQGYNEQFF,TRBD1,TRBV27,TRBJ2-1,17,once
TGCGCCAGCAGCCAAGATCGTACGGGGTACGGGGAGCTGTTTTTT,CASSQDRTGYGELFF,.,TRBV4-3,TRBJ2-2,15,.
TGTGCCAGCAGGGAAACGACAGGGAGCTACGAGCAGTACTTC,CASRETTGSYEQYF,TRBD1,TRBV28,TRBJ2-7,14,.
TGTGCCAGCAGCGCCGGGACAGCAGTCTACGAGCAGTACTTC,CASSAGTAVYEQYF,TRBD1,TRBV7-8,TRBJ2-7,14,.
TGTGCCAGCAGCTTAACACCGGGACAGGGCCGCGAGCAGTACTTC,CASSLTPGQGREQYF,TRBD1,TRBV7-2,TRBJ2-7,15,once
TGCGCCAGCAGCTTGGTGGGCAGCACACCCTACGAGCAGTACTTC,CASSLVGSTPYEQYF,.,TRBV5-1,TRBJ2-7,15,.
TGTGCCAGCAGTTACAATCCTGACAGACAAGAGACCCAGTACTTC,CASSYNPDRQETQYF,.,TRBV6-6,TRBJ2-5,15,.
TGTGCCAGCAGTTATACGGGGGGTCCCGGGGAGACCCAGTACTTC,CASSYTGGPGETQYF,TRBD2,TRBV27,TRBJ2-5,15,.
TGTGCCAGCAGCTTAGGGACAGTGAACACCGGGGAGCTGTTTTTT,CASSLGTVNTGELFF,TRBD1,TRBV5-8,TRBJ2-2,15,.
TGCGCCAGCAGTCTTCGAGCCACCTACGAGCAGTACTTC,CASSLRATYEQYF,.,TRBV10-2,TRBJ2-7,13,once
TGTGCCAGCAGCTTAGTTGGAGACACTGGTTACTATGGCTACACCTTC,CASSLVGDTGYYGYTF,.,TRBV7-9,TRBJ1-2,16,.
TGCGCCAGCAGCCAAGAAAAAGGAACCGCTGAGTACGAGCAGTACTTC,CASSQEKGTAEYEQYF,.,TRBV4-3,TRBJ2-7,16,.
TGCAGCGTCGGAGGGGGTTACTATGGCTACACCTTC,CSVGGGYYGYTF,.,TRBV29-1,TRBJ1-2,12,.
TGTGCCAGCAGTTACGGAGGAGTAAATGAAAAACTGTTTTTT,CASSYGGVNEKLFF,.,TRBV6-6,TRBJ1-4,14,.
TGTGCCAGCAGTTTCGGGACAGGGGTACTTGATGGCTACACCTTC,CASSFGTGVLDGYTF,TRBD1,TRBV27,TRBJ1-2,15,.
TGCGCCAGCAGCCAAGATTCCGACAGGGAGCAAGAGACCCAGTACTTC,CASSQDSDREQETQYF,TRBD1,TRBV4-1,TRBJ2-5,16,.
TGTGCCAGCAGCCCGGGGGACACCACCTACGAGCAGTACTTC,CASSPGDTTYEQYF,.,TRBV5-6,TRBJ2-7,14,.
TGTGCCAGCAGCCAATCTGCAGGGGGGAACTATGGCTACACCTTC,CASSQSAGGNYGYTF,TRBD1,TRBV16,TRBJ1-2,15,.
TGTGCCAGCAGTTTAAGGCAGGGGAATCAGCCCCAGCATTTT,CASSLRQGNQPQHF,.,TRBV27,TRBJ1-5,14,.
TGCGCCAGCAGGCACGACAGCCCCGCTGAAGCTTTCTTT,CASRHDSPAEAFF,.,TRBV4-1,TRBJ1-1,13,.
TGCAGCGTTAAGCTCAGGGGGCCGGACACTGAAGCTTTCTTT,CSVKLRGPDTEAFF,TRBD1,TRBV29-1,TRBJ1-1,14,few
TGTGCCAGTACCTTAGACAGGGACAGCCACGAGCAGTACTTC,CASTLDRDSHEQYF,TRBD1,TRBV19,TRBJ2-7,14,.
TGTGCCAGCAGCATTGCCGGGACAGGTTCCTACGAGCAGTACTTC,CASSIAGTGSYEQYF,TRBD1,TRBV27,TRBJ2-7,15,.
TGTGCCAGCAGTGAAAGTCTAGTGACTAGCGGGTACGAGCAGTACTTC,CASSESLVTSGYEQYF,TRBD2,TRBV2,TRBJ2-7,16,.
TGTGCCAGCAGTGACCCCAGAAGACTAGCGGGGGGGCGGTACGAGCAGTACTTC,CASSDPRRLAGGRYEQYF,TRBD2,TRBV6-4,TRBJ2-7,18,.
TGCGCCAGCAGCCTCGATTTAGCGGGCCTGGGGGATGAGCAGTTCTTC,CASSLDLAGLGDEQFF,TRBD2,TRBV4-1,TRBJ2-1,16,.
TGTGCCAGCTGGGACAGCCTACAAGAGACCCAGTACTTC,CASWDSLQETQYF,TRBD1,TRBV27,TRBJ2-5,13,.
TGTGCCAGCAGCACCTGGGACAGCCCTCAAGAGACCCAGTACTTC,CASSTWDSPQETQYF,TRBD1,TRBV9,TRBJ2-5,15,.
TGTGCCAGCAGCGACGGGACAGGGGGAAGCGAGCAGTACTTC,CASSDGTGGSEQYF,TRBD1,TRBV9,TRBJ2-7,14,.
TGTGCCAGCAGCTTAACGTTGGGGCAGCCCCAGCATTTT,CASSLTLGQPQHF,.,TRBV7-9,TRBJ1-5,13,.
TGTGCCAGCAGTTTATCCTCCCTAGAGAGTAGCGGGAGCCGGAGCACCGGGGAGCTGTTTTTT,CASSLSSLESSGSRSTGELFF,TRBD2,TRBV27,TRBJ2-2,21,.
TGTGCCAGTAGTATAGGCTACGGACAGGGGCATGGCTACACCTTC,CASSIGYGQGHGYTF,TRBD1,TRBV19,TRBJ1-2,15,.
TGTGCCAGCAGTTTCCTTTCCGGGACGGGACCGGAGACCCAGTACTTC,CASSFLSGTGPETQYF,.,TRBV27,TRBJ2-5,16,.
TGTGCCTGGATGGGGGGCGCGACCGGGGAGCTGTTTTTT,CAWMGGATGELFF,.,TRBV30,TRBJ2-2,13,.
TGTGCCAGCAGCTTGGATGGCGGGCCTGGCTACACCTTC,CASSLDGGPGYTF,.,TRBV5-4,TRBJ1-2,13,few
TGTGCCAGCAGTCCGACAGGGGTTCTAGAGACCCAGTACTTC,CASSPTGVLETQYF,TRBD1,TRBV27,TRBJ2-5,14,.
TGTGCGGTAGGGTCAACTAATGAAAAACTGTTTTTT,CAVGSTNEKLFF,.,TRBV30,TRBJ1-4,12,.
TGTGCCAGCAGTTTGGAGGGCGGCAATGAGCAGTTCTTC,CASSLEGGNEQFF,.,TRBV28,TRBJ2-1,13,.
TGCGCCAGCAGCTCAGGGGGCGGTGAGGAAAAACTGTTTTTT,CASSSGGGEEKLFF,TRBD1,TRBV4-1,TRBJ1-4,14,.
TGTGCCAGCAGTGCGTTAGTGGTTAGCTCCGATGAGCAGTTCTTC,CASSALVVSSDEQFF,.,TRBV6-1,TRBJ2-1,15,.
TGTGCCAGCAGCGCTGGACTAGACTACGAGCAGTACTTC,CASSAGLDYEQYF,TRBD2,TRBV11-2,TRBJ2-7,13,.
TGTGCCAGCAGCAGGACCCGGGCCCACACTGAAGCTTTCTTT,CASSRTRAHTEAFF,.,TRBV7-2,TRBJ1-1,14,.
TGTGCCATCAGTGAGGTTAGCGGGGGAACCACAGATACGCAGTATTTT,CAISEVSGGTTDTQYF,TRBD2,TRBV10-3,TRBJ2-3,16,once
TGTGCCAGCAGCTTCAACCAGGGGGAAGCTTTCTTT,CASSFNQGEAFF,.,TRBV5-4,TRBJ1-1,12,.
TGTGCCAGCAGCTTCGGCAGGGAGGGGGCAGATACGCAGTATTTT,CASSFGREGADTQYF,.,TRBV11-3,TRBJ2-3,15,.
TGTGCCAGCAGTTACTCGACAGGGGGCGCGTCTGAAGCTTTCTTT,CASSYSTGGASEAFF,TRBD1,TRBV6-5,TRBJ1-1,15,.
TGTGCCAGCAGTTTGGTAGGAACCACCGGGGAGCTGTTTTTT,CASSLVGTTGELFF,.,TRBV27,TRBJ2-2,14,.
TGCGCCAGCAGCACCGGGACTAGCGGGGAGCAGTTCTTC,CASSTGTSGEQFF,TRBD2,TRBV5-1,TRBJ2-1,13,.